These 32 T cell receptor beta chains originate from one sample sequenced in a study of CD8+CD57+ T cells in acquired aplastic anemia. Patients picked for sequencing had shown CD8+CD57+ cell expansion detected by flow cytometry. According to the study, genomic DNA was the template for TCR beta VDJ and CDR3 profiling. TCRdb passed the reads through MiXCR, listing each CDR3 protein once. This table holds hundreds of thousands of distinct CDR3 sequences, roughly 45% found once. The sequencing input was sorted CD4+, CD8+, or CD8+CD57+ T cells (not recorded which) from PBMCs. The receptors come from a human donor with aplastic anemia.

This chain uses TRBV24-1 with TRBJ2-1, with 10 bases that match TRBD1. The CDR3 is 16 amino acids. The germline V gene encodes CDR1 KGHDR and CDR2 SFDVKD. V dropped 6 bases and J dropped 8; count of bases not matched to a gene: 12. Written as DNA, the CDR3 is TGTGCCACCAGTCTACCGGGACAGGGGATTGGCGATGAGCAGTTCTTC. Protein: CATSLPGQGIGDEQFF.

The CDR3 DNA reads as TGCAGTGCCAGGCCGCCGGGACTAGCGGGGGGGGCCTACGAGCAGTACTTC. Encoded protein: CSARPPGLAGGAYEQYF. The chain joins TRBV20-1 to TRBJ2-7; TRBD2 matches 16 bases. J lost 2 bases, V lost 6 bases, and 10 bases had no gene match. The CDR3 sequence is 17 residues long. The germline gives CDR1 DFQATT, CDR2 SNEGSKA (reference sequence).

J is TRBJ1-2 and V is TRBV7-9, with a weak D call TRBD1 (5 bases). The V end lost 1 base, the J end lost 5 bases, and 8 bases lay between the germline ends. Germline V CDR1 and CDR2: SEHNR, FQNEAQ (reference sequence). CDR3 length: 13 residues. As DNA, the CDR3 is TGTGCCAGCAGCTTAGAACAGGTTTATGGCTACACCTTC. Its protein is CASSLEQVYGYTF.

As to this clonotype: A much larger clone is a single base away; this may be a read error. This chain links TRBV12-5 with TRBJ2-2, with D uncertain. Germline loops: CDR1 LGHNT, CDR2 FRNRAP. The CDR3 extends over 15 amino acids. With 2 bases removed from V and 4 bases from J, the gap between germline ends came to 11 bases. CDR3 coding DNA: TGTGCTAGTGGTTTGTTCGAAACCGTCACCGGGGAGCTGTTTTTT. Translating gives CASGLFETVTGELFF.

Notes on this clonotype: At one end the junction does not follow the germline gene, possibly because of a read error. The V call is TRBV7-2, the J call TRBJ2-7, with 9 bases identical to TRBD2. This CDR3 comprises 14 residues. The germline V gene encodes CDR1 SGHTA and CDR2 FQGNSA. The DNA for the CDR3 is TGTGCCAGCAGCCTAGCGGGGCCGGGGGGGGAGCAGTACTTC. Its protein is CASSLAGPGGEQYF.

This clonotype was found many times. The chain couples TRBV12-3 or TRBV12-4 to TRBJ1-1; TRBD1 agrees at 8 bases. This CDR3 has 16 residues. Trimming removed 5 bases from V and 3 bases from J; junction bases left unmatched: 11. CDR3 amino acids: CASSTLRQGMDTEAFF. For the CDR3, the DNA is TGTGCCAGCAGTACCCTTAGACAGGGGATGGACACTGAAGCTTTCTTT.

The chain couples TRBV10-3 to TRBJ1-2; no reliable D call. The CDR3 extends over 14 amino acids. The V gene's germline CDR1 is ENHRY and CDR2 SYGVKD. The germline V and J ends were trimmed by 3 bases and 2 bases, with 10 bases remaining between them. The chain's CDR3 is CAISDETPNYGYTF. The CDR3 DNA sequence: TGTGCCATCAGTGACGAGACACCCAACTATGGCTACACCTTC.

The chain uses TRBV14 and TRBJ2-1; no reliable D call. CDR1 and CDR2 from the germline V gene are SGHDN and FVKESK. The CDR3 is 12 amino acids. Trimming took 1 base from V and 10 from J, leaving 8 bases between them. CDR3 protein: CASSQVAQEQFF. CDR3 nucleotides: TGTGCCAGCAGCCAAGTGGCTCAGGAGCAGTTCTTC.

This chain connects TRBV24-1 to TRBJ2-3, with 9 bases identical to TRBD2. Germline CDR1 and CDR2: KGHDR and SFDVKD. This CDR3 region has 16 residues. Unmatched junction bases numbered 10, after V lost 6 bases and J lost 4 bases. Here the CDR3 reads CATSLLAGQNADTQYF. The CDR3 bases are TGTGCCACCAGTTTGCTAGCGGGGCAAAACGCAGATACGCAGTATTTT.

This clonotype was counted between two and nine times. The chain combines TRBV20-1 with TRBJ1-6, with a weak D call TRBD1 (6 bases). This CDR3 region has 12 residues. Trimming pared 4 bases from V and 7 bases from J, leaving 8 bases between. The germline V gene encodes CDR1 DFQATT and CDR2 SNEGSKA (reference sequence). The chain's CDR3 is CSAKQGNSPLHF. The CDR3 nucleotides are TGCAGTGCTAAACAGGGAAATTCACCCCTCCACTTT.

This clonotype was seen many times. CDR3 residues: CASRVPGQGRSGYTF. The CDR3 bases are TGTGCCAGCAGAGTACCTGGACAGGGGAGGAGTGGCTACACCTTC. J is TRBJ1-2 and V is TRBV6-5; TRBD1 agrees at 9 bases. Germline trimming cut 6 bases from V and 7 bases from J; bases unmatched to any gene: 12. Germline CDR1 and CDR2: MNHEY and SVGAGI. CDR3 size: 15 residues.

The chain has TRBV9 and TRBJ2-3, with 8 bases identical to TRBD2. Trimming cost V 0 bases and J 6 bases; bases outside gene matches: 9. This CDR3 has 16 residues. Germline CDR1 is SGDLS and CDR2 is YYNGEE. CDR3 nucleotides: TGTGCCAGCAGCGTAGCCCCGGGGGGGCTGACTGATACGCAGTATTTT. It specifies CASSVAPGGLTDTQYF.

Remarks on this clonotype: The limits of the CDR3 on the DNA are not certain, so only TCRdb's listed CDR3 is given. This CDR3 reads CISVPEAFF. The genes are TRBV7-5 and TRBJ1-1. TRBV7-5 is an annotated pseudogene. Both ends counted, the CDR3 spans 9 residues.

The chain joins TRBV19 to TRBJ1-2; 8 positions match TRBD1. The germline V gene has CDR1 LNHDA and CDR2 SQIVND (reference sequence). The CDR3 is made up of 15 amino acids. Germline trimming cut 4 bases from V and 0 bases from J; bases unmatched to any gene: 4. The chain's CDR3 is CASSTGQGSNYGYTF. CDR3 in DNA: TGTGCCAGTAGTACCGGACAGGGCTCTAACTATGGCTACACCTTC.

This chain joins TRBV6-5 and TRBJ2-7, with no clear D. CDR1 is MNHEY, CDR2 SVGAGI, per germline. The CDR3 contains 14 residues. Trimming removed 4 bases from V and 3 bases from J, with 13 bases in between. The CDR3 sequence: CASSSPEVGYEQYF. The CDR3 DNA follows: TGTGCCAGCAGTTCCCCAGAGGTCGGCTACGAGCAGTACTTC.

The chain carries TRBV25-1 and TRBJ1-5, with TRBD1 identical over 9 bases. The ends lost 6 bases at V and 7 bases at J; junction bases unmatched: 7. Per the germline V gene, CDR1 is MGHDK and CDR2 is SYGVNS. CDR3 length equals 14 residues. This CDR3 reads CASRRDRVHQPQHF. The CDR3 DNA follows: TGTGCCAGCAGGAGGGACAGGGTCCACCAGCCCCAGCATTTT.

V is TRBV7-2 and J is TRBJ2-1, with D maybe TRBD1 (6 bases). Looked up from germline, CDR1 is SGHTA and CDR2 is FQGNSA. This CDR3 comprises 15 residues. Trimming stripped 1 base from V and 1 base from J, with 8 bases between. CDR3 in amino acids: CASSLVTGSYNEQFF. The CDR3 DNA reads TGTGCCAGCAGCTTAGTGACAGGATCCTACAATGAGCAGTTCTTC.

This chain uses TRBV2 with TRBJ1-3; D is perhaps TRBD1 (5 bases). The V gene lost 10 bases and the J gene lost 4 bases, with 11 bases spanning the gap. The CDR3 length is 12 residues. Looked up from germline, CDR1 is SNHLY and CDR2 is FYNNEI. CDR3 bases: TGTGCCAAACGACAGAGAGGAAACACCATATATTTT. It codes for CAKRQRGNTIYF. The full variable domain, with the rest looked up from reference TRBV2 and TRBJ1-3, is EPEVTQTPSHQVTQMGQEVILRCVPISNHLYFYWYRQILGQKVEFLVSFYNNEISEKSEIFDDQFSVERPDGSNFTLKIRSTKLEDSAMYFCAKRQRGNTIYFGEGSWLTVV.

V usage is TRBV7-6 and J usage is TRBJ1-5; D remains ambiguous. This CDR3 contains 14 residues. Germline loops: CDR1 SGHVS, CDR2 FNYEAQ. Between the trimmed V and J ends, which lost 5 bases and 7 bases, there was a span of 15 bases. The chain's CDR3 is CASSPSPDGQPQHF. CDR3 DNA: TGTGCCAGCAGCCCCAGTCCGGACGGGCAGCCCCAGCATTTT. Filled out from reference TRBV7-6 and TRBJ1-5, the complete variable domain reads GAGVSQSPRYKVTKRGQDVALRCDPISGHVSLYWYRQALGQGPEFLTYFNYEAQQDKSGLPNDRFSAERPEGSISTLTIQRTEQRDSAMYRCASSPSPDGQPQHFGDGTRLSIL.

V gene TRBV18 combines with J gene TRBJ2-7, with 10 bases aligning to TRBD1. V lost 6 bases, J lost 6 bases, and 8 bases stayed unmatched. The CDR3 spans 14 residues. CDR1 is KGHSH, CDR2 LQKENI, per germline. The CDR3 sequence is CASSPGTGEGEQYF. The CDR3 coding sequence is TGTGCCAGCTCCCCCGGGACAGGGGAGGGCGAGCAGTACTTC. Drawing the rest from reference TRBV18 and TRBJ2-7, the complete variable domain is NAGVMQNPRHLVRRRGQEARLRCSPMKGHSHVYWYRQLPEEGLKFMVYLQKENIIDESGMPKERFSAEFPKEGPSILRIQQVVRGDSAAYFCASSPGTGEGEQYFGPGTRLTVT.

The rearrangement joins TRBV7-3 to TRBJ2-7; tentative D call: TRBD2 (6 bases). V was clipped by 2 bases and J by 0 bases, with 11 bases between them. This CDR3 contains 15 residues. Germline V gene lookup returns CDR1 SGHTA and CDR2 FQGTGA. CDR3 amino acids: CASSLPGLYSYEQYF. The DNA for the CDR3 is TGTGCCAGCAGCTTACCGGGACTCTACTCCTACGAGCAGTACTTC.

This clonotype was found many times. The chain couples TRBV5-1 to TRBJ2-5; 8 bases align to TRBD2. CDR1 and CDR2 (germline): SGHRS, YFSETQ. Trimming cost V 0 bases and J 2 bases; bases outside gene matches: 6. CDR3 length: 16 amino acids. The CDR3 sequence is CASSLVGRGGQETQYF. The CDR3 coding sequence is TGCGCCAGCAGCTTGGTGGGTCGGGGGGGGCAAGAGACCCAGTACTTC.

The chain is built from TRBV6-1 and TRBJ2-4; no reliable D call. V was clipped by 2 bases and J by 0 bases, with 11 bases between them. Germline V gene sequence: CDR1 MNHNS, CDR2 SASEGT. CDR3 size: 16 residues. The DNA for the CDR3 is TGTGCCAGCAGTGAATATTTTCAGGAAGCCAAAAACATTCAGTACTTC. Its translation is CASSEYFQEAKNIQYF.

The chain couples TRBV12-3 or TRBV12-4 to TRBJ2-7, with D possibly TRBD2 on 5 matching bases. There are 15 residues in the CDR3. Trimming left V 2 bases short and J 6 bases short, with 17 bases between. The CDR3 here is CASSLSGAYIREQYF. In DNA, the CDR3 is TGTGCCAGCAGTTTAAGCGGTGCCTACATACGCGAGCAGTACTTC.

This sequence joins TRBV15 and TRBJ1-2; the D is unclear. The ends were cut back, 0 bases at V and 1 base at J, with 6 bases in the middle. The germline V gene encodes CDR1 LNHNV and CDR2 YYDKDF (reference sequence). CDR3 length: 14 residues. CDR3 sequence reads: CATSRDRNNYGYTF. In nucleotides, the CDR3 is TGTGCCACCAGCAGAGATCGAAATAACTATGGCTACACCTTC.

This rearrangement joins TRBV19 to TRBJ1-2; 11 positions match TRBD1. The ends lost 6 bases at V and 3 bases at J; junction bases unmatched: 6. The CDR3 runs 15 residues. CDR1 and CDR2 (germline): LNHDA, SQIVND (reference sequence). DNA of the CDR3: TGTGCCAGTAGCGAAGGACAGGGGGCCCACTATGGCTACACCTTC. Its translation: CASSEGQGAHYGYTF. Looking up the rest from reference TRBV19 and TRBJ1-2 gives the full variable domain: DGGITQSPKYLFRKEGQNVTLSCEQNLNHDAMYWYRQDPGQGLRLIYYSQIVNDFQKGDIAEGYSVSREKKESFPLTVTSAQKNPTAFYLCASSEGQGAHYGYTFGSGTRLTVV.

The CDR3 reads CASSLGREPQHF. In nucleotides, the CDR3 is TGTGCCAGCAGCTTAGGCCGGGAGCCCCAGCATTTT. The chain employs TRBV7-9 and TRBJ1-5; D unresolved. Trimming pared 1 base from V and 8 bases from J, leaving 6 bases between. Germline V gene lookup returns CDR1 SEHNR and CDR2 FQNEAQ (reference sequence). The CDR3 length is 12 residues. Full variable domain (outside the CDR3, taken from reference TRBV7-9 and TRBJ1-5): DTGVSQNPRHKITKRGQNVTFRCDPISEHNRLYWYRQTLGQGPEFLTYFQNEAQLEKSRLLSDRFSAERPKGSFSTLEIQRTEQGDSAMYLCASSLGREPQHFGDGTRLSIL.

The V and J genes are TRBV20-1 and TRBJ1-1, with 7 bases that match TRBD1. V lost 3 bases to trimming and J lost 3 bases; unmatched junction nucleotides: 7. Germline V gene sequence: CDR1 DFQATT, CDR2 SNEGSKA (reference sequence). This CDR3 comprises 14 residues. This CDR3 reads CSASPPTGDTEAFF. Here the CDR3 DNA reads TGCAGTGCTAGCCCCCCCACAGGGGACACTGAAGCTTTCTTT.

V is TRBV19 and J is TRBJ2-3; TRBD2 agrees at 11 bases. Germline CDR1 and CDR2: LNHDA and SQIVND (reference sequence). V was pared by 3 bases and J by 7 bases, with 3 bases of the junction left unmatched. The CDR3 spans 14 residues. CDR3 bases: TGTGCCAGTAGTATGACTAGCGGGACAAATACGCAGTATTTT. The encoded protein is CASSMTSGTNTQYF.

The rearrangement links TRBV7-8 to TRBJ2-1; possibly TRBD1 or TRBD2 for D (7 bases each). The length of the CDR3 is 16 residues. Trimming left V 5 bases short and J 7 bases short, with 21 bases between. Germline lookup yields CDR1 SGHVS and CDR2 FQNEAQ. The CDR3: CASSLRLGRGGNEQFF. In DNA form, the CDR3 reads TGTGCCAGCAGCCTTCGATTGGGCAGGGGGGGAAATGAGCAGTTCTTC.

The chain has TRBV2 and TRBJ2-6; D uncertain. V was shortened by 8 bases and J by 16 bases, with 6 bases between the two germline ends. The CDR3 totals 8 residues. Germline-derived CDR1 and CDR2 are SNHLY and FYNNEI. CDR3 residues: CASRDLTF. In DNA form, the CDR3 reads TGTGCCAGCCGAGATCTGACTTTC.

This clonotype was seen at least ten times. The V gene is TRBV6-5, the J gene TRBJ2-7; D gene unclear. V was pared by 0 bases and J by 2 bases, with 8 bases between. The CDR3 is made up of 14 amino acids. Germline CDR1 is MNHEY and CDR2 is SVGAGI. CDR3 residues: CASSYSAVAYEQYF. The DNA of the CDR3 is TGTGCCAGCAGTTACTCTGCGGTTGCCTACGAGCAGTACTTC.